The TCR beta chain described here comes from a study of blood T cells in healthy people across ages. This clonotype has just a few counts. V lost 8 bases, J lost 2 bases, and 6 bases stayed unmatched. CDR3 length equals 14 residues. Germline V gene lookup returns CDR1 MNHEY and CDR2 SMNVEV (reference sequence). Primed by a sample-barcoded 5' primer and a J-beta primer mix, a second PCR proceeded for roughly 7 to 11 cycles. TCRdb processed the 5' RACE reads anew with MiXCR; each CDR3 protein has one entry. The sample holds around 1,500,000 distinct CDR3 sequences; 28% are singletons and the top ten take less than 9.5%.

Sequenced sample: blood. The sequence was obtained from a woman aged 30 to 39 in good health. The chain links TRBV27 to TRBJ2-7; 10 nucleotides align to TRBD1. Written as DNA, the CDR3 is TGTGCCAGCTGGGGACAGGGGTCAGCCTACGAGCAGTACTTC. Amino acids: CASWGQGSAYEQYF.